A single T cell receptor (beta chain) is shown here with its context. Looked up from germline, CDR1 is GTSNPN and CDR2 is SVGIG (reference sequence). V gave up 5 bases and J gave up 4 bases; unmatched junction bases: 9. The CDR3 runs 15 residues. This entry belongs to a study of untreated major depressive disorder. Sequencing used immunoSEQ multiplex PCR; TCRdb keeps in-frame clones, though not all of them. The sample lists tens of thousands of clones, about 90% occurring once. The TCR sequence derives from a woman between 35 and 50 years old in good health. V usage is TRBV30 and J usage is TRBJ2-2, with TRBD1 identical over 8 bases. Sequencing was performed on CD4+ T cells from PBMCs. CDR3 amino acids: CAWVGQGRITGELFF. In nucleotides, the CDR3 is TGTGCCTGGGTCGGACAGGGCAGAATCACCGGGGAGCTGTTTTTT.